The 20 T cell receptor beta chains given below trace back to one sample, sequenced in a study of T cells after yellow fever vaccination. In TCRdb, the 5' RACE reads were re-called with MiXCR into one record per CDR3 protein. The data contain more than 65,000 distinct CDR3 sequences, about 14% of them singletons. Sequencing used CD8+ T cells not binding an NS4B(214-222) dextramer, sorted from PBMCs, obtained 21 days after the first yellow fever vaccination. These receptors originate from a man aged 18 to 35 who received the YFV17D yellow fever vaccine.

This clonotype has just a few counts. The CDR3 sequence: CASSGEGREDIQYF. CDR3 coding DNA: TGTGCCAGCAGTGGGGAAGGGAGGGAAGACATTCAGTACTTC. The chain has TRBV2 and TRBJ2-4; 7 bases match TRBD2. Trimming cost V 4 bases and J 8 bases; bases outside gene matches: 8. The CDR3 is 14 residues long. Looked up from germline, CDR1 is SNHLY and CDR2 is FYNNEI.

This clonotype was detected only a few times. This chain links TRBV4-1 with TRBJ1-1, with D unresolved. There are 14 residues in the CDR3. Germline CDR1 and CDR2: MGHRA and YSYEKL. Trimming left V 2 bases short and J 4 bases short, with 11 bases between. The CDR3 loop reads CASSQSGWGTEAFF. CDR3 in DNA: TGCGCCAGCAGCCAATCCGGGTGGGGCACTGAAGCTTTCTTT.

This chain connects TRBV11-3 to TRBJ2-3; 7 nucleotides agree with TRBD2. CDR3 length equals 16 residues. V was clipped by 5 bases and J by 3 bases; unmatched bases: 11. Germline V gene lookup returns CDR1 SGHNT and CDR2 YENEEA. In DNA, the CDR3 is TGTGCCAGCAGCCCTCGGCGGGGGAACGGTACAGATACGCAGTATTTT. This sequence encodes CASSPRRGNGTDTQYF.

The chain employs TRBV19 and TRBJ2-1; 9 bases match TRBD1. CDR3 length equals 15 residues. Germline CDR1 LNHDA, CDR2 SQIVND (reference sequence). J was trimmed by 5 bases and V by 4 bases; bases with no gene match: 6. The CDR3 sequence: CASSTWTGADNEQFF. CDR3 nucleotides: TGTGCCAGTAGTACTTGGACAGGGGCCGACAATGAGCAGTTCTTC. Based on the CDR3 plus reference TRBV19 and TRBJ2-1, the full variable domain is DGGITQSPKYLFRKEGQNVTLSCEQNLNHDAMYWYRQDPGQGLRLIYYSQIVNDFQKGDIAEGYSVSREKKESFPLTVTSAQKNPTAFYLCASSTWTGADNEQFFGPGTRLTVL.

V is TRBV29-1 and J is TRBJ2-7; 12 bases align to TRBD2. The CDR3 extends over 16 amino acids. The germline V gene encodes CDR1 SQVTM and CDR2 ANQGSEA. V lost 1 base and J lost 3; bases outside the gene matches: 7. Written as DNA, the CDR3 is TGCAGCGTTGAAGGATGGACTAGCGGGGAGAACTACGAGCAGTACTTC. It codes for CSVEGWTSGENYEQYF.

This clonotype was counted only a few times. This CDR3 is CASSYPTGGGADTQYF. In DNA, the CDR3 is TGTGCCAGCAGTTACCCCACCGGGGGAGGGGCAGATACGCAGTATTTT. The V call is TRBV6-5, the J call TRBJ2-3; 7 positions agree with TRBD2. The length of the CDR3 is 16 residues. The germline V gene encodes CDR1 MNHEY and CDR2 SVGAGI. The V gene end was trimmed by 2 bases and the J gene end by 4 bases; junction bases not matched to a gene: 9.

In its sample, this clonotype was seen a few times. The chain has TRBV7-2 and TRBJ1-4; D call uncertain. The CDR3 loop spans 13 amino acids. Trimming removed 0 bases from V and 12 bases from J, with 11 bases in between. Looked up from germline, CDR1 is SGHTA and CDR2 is FQGNSA. The CDR3 DNA reads TGTGCCAGCAGCTTAGCTGGGCCGGGCGAACTGTTTTTT. As protein: CASSLAGPGELFF.

The chain recombines TRBV4-1 with TRBJ1-5; 9 bases are a match to TRBD1. J was trimmed by 5 bases and V by 3 bases; bases with no gene match: 2. The CDR3 has 14 amino acids. CDR1 is MGHRA and CDR2 is YSYEKL in the germline V gene. The CDR3 coding sequence is TGCGCCAGCAGCCACCGACAGGGGGATCAGCCCCAGCATTTT. It specifies CASSHRQGDQPQHF.

The chain uses TRBV12-3 or TRBV12-4 and TRBJ2-2; the D is unclear. V dropped 3 bases and J dropped 3 bases, with 8 bases sitting between them. The CDR3 spans 14 residues. The CDR3 region has the DNA TGTGCCAGCAGTTTTAGCCCCGACACCGGGGAGCTGTTTTTT. Translating it yields CASSFSPDTGELFF.

V usage is TRBV4-2 and J usage is TRBJ1-3; D is unclear. The CDR3 runs 15 residues. CDR1 LGHNA and CDR2 YNFKEQ come from the germline V gene. Trimming removed 0 bases from V and 0 bases from J, with 6 bases in between. The CDR3 DNA sequence: TGTGCCAGCAGCCAAGAGATGGGCTCTGGAAACACCATATATTTT. Protein product: CASSQEMGSGNTIYF.

There are a few counts of this clonotype. The gene calls are TRBV19 and TRBJ2-3, with 9 bases lining up with TRBD1. CDR3 length: 15 amino acids. Germline CDR1 is LNHDA and CDR2 is SQIVND (reference sequence). V lost 5 bases to trimming and J lost 3 bases; unmatched junction nucleotides: 6. The CDR3: CASSPRDRATDTQYF. In DNA, the CDR3 is TGTGCCAGTAGTCCGCGGGACAGGGCAACAGATACGCAGTATTTT.

The V and J genes are TRBV12-3 or TRBV12-4 and TRBJ2-7; no firm D call. The CDR3 is made up of 13 amino acids. V shed 1 base and J shed 2 bases, with 6 bases lying between them. CDR3 DNA: TGTGCCAGCAGTTTAGACAAAACCTACGAGCAGTACGTC. Translating gives CASSLDKTYEQYV.

This clonotype was seen only a few times. The chain is built from TRBV15 and TRBJ2-7; tentative D call: TRBD1 (5 bases). The CDR3 spans 12 residues. In germline, CDR1 is LNHNV, CDR2 YYDKDF (reference sequence). The V end lost 1 base, the J end lost 9 bases, and 10 bases lay between the germline ends. For the CDR3, the DNA is TGTGCCACCAGCAGAGGTAGTAGGGGGCAGTACTTC. It yields the protein CATSRGSRGQYF.

V usage is TRBV6-1 and J usage is TRBJ2-5, with D uncertain. CDR1 and CDR2 (germline): MNHNS, SASEGT. CDR3 length: 10 residues. Between the trimmed V and J ends, which lost 10 bases and 7 bases, there was a span of 10 bases. In DNA, the CDR3 is TGTGCCACCCTCCCTGGGACCCAGTACTTC. It is translated as CATLPGTQYF.

This clonotype was detected many times. V gene TRBV15 combines with J gene TRBJ2-3, with a tentative D call TRBD2 (5 bases). The CDR3 length is 16 residues. The germline gives CDR1 LNHNV, CDR2 YYDKDF (reference sequence). Trimming pared 0 bases from V and 2 bases from J, leaving 12 bases between. This CDR3 is CATSRDEGRVTDTQYF. The DNA of the CDR3 is TGTGCCACCAGCAGAGATGAAGGGAGAGTCACAGATACGCAGTATTTT.

This chain joins TRBV12-3 or TRBV12-4 and TRBJ1-5; 8 bases fit TRBD1. The CDR3 length is 15 residues. J was trimmed by 5 bases and V by 0 bases; bases with no gene match: 3. The CDR3 here is CASSLAGQEHQPQHF. The CDR3, as DNA: TGTGCCAGCAGTTTAGCGGGACAGGAACATCAGCCCCAGCATTTT.

Only a few counts were recorded for this clonotype. CDR3 residues: CASSLTGDSGETQYF. The CDR3 DNA follows: TGTGCCAGCAGCTTAACAGGGGATTCGGGGGAGACCCAGTACTTC. The J gene is TRBJ2-5, the V gene TRBV7-9, with 7 positions matching TRBD1. The CDR3 extends over 15 amino acids. The germline V gene encodes CDR1 SEHNR and CDR2 FQNEAQ (reference sequence). The junction had 8 bases not matched to a gene; V was cut back by 2 bases and J by 5 bases.

This clonotype was observed a few times. The chain couples TRBV27 to TRBJ2-1; TRBD1 might be the D (6 bases). V was cut by 2 bases and J by 5 bases, with 10 bases left in between. Germline V lookup: CDR1 MNHEY, CDR2 SMNVEV (reference sequence). This CDR3 has 14 residues. In nucleotides, the CDR3 is TGTGCCAGCAGTTTAGCAGGGGCCCACAATGAGCAGTTCTTC. It yields the protein CASSLAGAHNEQFF.

The chain combines TRBV4-2 with TRBJ2-4; TRBD1 agrees at 8 bases. This CDR3 spans 14 amino acids. V was pared by 1 base and J by 5 bases, with 1 base of the junction left unmatched. The germline gives CDR1 LGHNA, CDR2 YNFKEQ. CDR3 sequence: CASSQATGENIQYF. DNA for the CDR3: TGTGCCAGCAGCCAAGCGACAGGGGAAAACATTCAGTACTTC.

The chain couples TRBV4-2 to TRBJ2-2; maybe TRBD2 (5 bases). CDR1 is LGHNA and CDR2 is YNFKEQ in the germline V gene. V gave up 0 bases and J gave up 3 bases, with 14 bases separating them. The CDR3 length is 17 residues. CDR3 loop: CASSQDSWPRDTGELFF. The CDR3 DNA reads as TGTGCCAGCAGCCAAGACTCGTGGCCGCGGGACACCGGGGAGCTGTTTTTT.